This is a list of T cell receptor beta chains from one sample in a study of identical twins. TCRdb reprocessed the 5' RACE reads via MiXCR and lists one record per CDR3 protein. This sample yields 450,000 or so distinct CDR3 sequences, of which around 18% are seen a single time; approximately 12% belongs to the top ten. Sequencing input: naive T cells sorted from blood. The receptors here all came from a man in his forties or fifties in good health. CDR3s include the opening cysteine and the closing phenylalanine or tryptophan.

j_call v_call cdr3_length cdr3_aa
TRBJ2-3 TRBV29-1 16 CSVEKLAGGITDTQYF
TRBJ2-1 TRBV6-1 14 CASSVSLVINEQFF
TRBJ2-5 TRBV5-1 15 CASSLAGGGQETQYF
TRBJ2-2 TRBV28 14 CASWPGVRTGELFF
TRBJ2-6 TRBV12-3/TRBV12-4 20 CASSPSRTSVPPPGANVLTF
TRBJ2-3 TRBV4-3 16 CASSQDLGTSTDTQYF
TRBJ2-3 TRBV20-1 14 CSARGGGGPDTQYF
TRBJ2-7 TRBV12-3/TRBV12-4 16 CASSFYNQGPGSEQYF
TRBJ2-5 TRBV20-1 16 CSARDRDRGKKETQYF
TRBJ2-1 TRBV11-2 15 CASSPSGGAYNEQFF
TRBJ2-7 TRBV5-5 14 CASSLEEFFGEQYF
TRBJ2-1 TRBV5-1 15 CASSQWTSGNNEQFF
TRBJ2-3 TRBV28 17 CASSLNYRVSGTDTQYF
TRBJ2-5 TRBV5-1 14 CASSSGLSSETQYF
TRBJ1-2 TRBV2 14 CASTDRENAGGYTF
TRBJ1-5 TRBV5-5 15 CASSLGGPGNQPQHF
TRBJ2-1 TRBV11-2 11 CASSPGHEQFF
TRBJ1-6 TRBV5-1 15 CASSLTIIGNSPLHF
TRBJ2-7 TRBV7-6 14 CASSPTDRGHEQYF
TRBJ2-7 TRBV28 15 CASSSPRGIAYEQYF
TRBJ2-5 TRBV20-1 12 CSARDLLETQYF
TRBJ2-7 TRBV29-1 11 CSVLESYEQYF
TRBJ2-3 TRBV7-6 18 CASSLAPGAAGSTDTQYF
TRBJ1-3 TRBV7-9 13 CASSFVLVDTIYF
TRBJ2-7 TRBV12-3/TRBV12-4 13 CASSRRLGSEQYF
TRBJ2-6 TRBV6-2/TRBV6-3 17 CASSYPKGLSGANVLTF
TRBJ2-7 TRBV4-2 16 CASSQEGGEWFYEQYF
TRBJ2-1 TRBV5-1 13 CASSPDRYNEQFF
TRBJ1-3 TRBV11-2 17 CASSLTLMGASGNTIYF
TRBJ2-7 TRBV13 14 CASSFGTELYEQYF
TRBJ1-3 TRBV4-2 15 CASSQSITSGNTIYF
TRBJ1-2 TRBV6-2/TRBV6-3 15 CASSPGGSFNYGYTF
TRBJ2-3 TRBV5-1 17 CASSSLTSGGSTDTQYF
TRBJ2-3 TRBV27 12 CASGLREGTQYF
TRBJ2-7 TRBV10-3 14 CAIKGQGTEYEQYF
TRBJ2-3 TRBV5-1 19 CASSLNRDRGRGLTDTQYF
TRBJ1-6 TRBV3-1 15 CASSQGTQRNSPLHF
TRBJ2-4 TRBV27 16 CASSPRERLAKNIQYF
TRBJ1-4 TRBV18 15 CASSLSRGVNEKLFF
TRBJ2-2 TRBV20-1 15 CSATDRGRITGELFF
TRBJ2-7 TRBV28 16 CASSLFGLADPFEQYF
TRBJ2-1 TRBV6-4 15 CASSPIAGVWNEQFF
TRBJ2-5 TRBV6-2/TRBV6-3 14 CASRQDRVQETQYF
TRBJ1-1 TRBV5-6 14 CASSLRGSRAEAFF
TRBJ1-4 TRBV10-3 13 CAISGPQGEKLFF
TRBJ2-7 TRBV6-5 15 CASSYGGGGLSEQYF
TRBJ1-4 TRBV7-8 16 CASNPSFSGANEKLFF
TRBJ2-7 TRBV29-1 13 CSVPGRSSYEQYF
TRBJ2-1 TRBV5-1 14 CASSVGQEGNEQFF
TRBJ2-7 TRBV4-2 15 CASSQDGQPSYEQYF
TRBJ2-5 TRBV4-3 17 CASSPMGLAGGKETQYF
TRBJ1-5 TRBV5-5 17 CASSRDRGLNSNQPQHF